The clone carrying this T cell receptor beta chain was counted a single time. The data stem from a study of sequential checkpoint blockade in melanoma. This CDR3 region has 16 residues. The J segment lost 3 bases and the V segment lost 10 bases, leaving 10 bases of the junction unmatched. The germline gives CDR1 KGHSH, CDR2 LQKENI. Produced via immunoSEQ multiplex PCR; TCRdb's table is partial and in-frame only. The data contain roughly 18,000 clones, about 75% of them singletons. Treatment defined: randomized to nivolumab then ipilimumab (arm A) or the reverse (arm B). Patients had received no earlier DNA-damaging chemotherapy.

The sequencing used CD8+ T cells sorted from blood (inferred from file names), collected from a patient given nivolumab and ipilimumab in sequence. V gene TRBV18 combines with J gene TRBJ2-3, with 13 bases matching TRBD2. This clonotype originated in a human donor with melanoma. CDR3 residues: CATRTSGSSMTDTQYF. CDR3 nucleotides: TGTGCCACCCGGACTAGCGGGAGCTCGATGACAGATACGCAGTATTTT.